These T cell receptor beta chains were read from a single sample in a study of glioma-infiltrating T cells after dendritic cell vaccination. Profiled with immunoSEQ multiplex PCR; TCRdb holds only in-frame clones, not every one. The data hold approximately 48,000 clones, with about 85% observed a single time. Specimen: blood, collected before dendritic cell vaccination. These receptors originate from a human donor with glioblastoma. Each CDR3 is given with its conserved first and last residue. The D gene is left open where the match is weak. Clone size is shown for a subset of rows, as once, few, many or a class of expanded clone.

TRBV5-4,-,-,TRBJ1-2,CASSYTGTYGYTF,TGTGCCAGCAGTTATACAGGGACCTATGGCTACACCTTC
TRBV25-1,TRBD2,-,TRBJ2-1,CASTPVGGSIYNEQFF,TGTGCCAGCACCCCGGTGGGCGGGAGCATCTACAATGAGCAGTTCTTC
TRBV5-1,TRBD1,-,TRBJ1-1,CASRGRTGAGNTEAFF,TGCGCCAGCAGGGGGCGGACAGGGGCTGGGAACACTGAAGCTTTCTTT
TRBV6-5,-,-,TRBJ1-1,CASRGAAVGDTEAFF,TGTGCCAGCAGGGGGGCAGCGGTGGGGGACACTGAAGCTTTCTTT
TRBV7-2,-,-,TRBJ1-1,CASSLTPDRPRSNTEAFF,TGTGCCAGCAGCTTAACCCCTGACAGGCCGAGAAGCAACACTGAAGCTTTCTTT
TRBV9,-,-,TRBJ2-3,CASSVGTGSTDTQYF,TGTGCCAGCAGCGTAGGAACAGGGAGCACAGATACGCAGTATTTT
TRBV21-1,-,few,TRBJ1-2,CASSKGCRGDYGYTF,TGTGCCAGCAGCAAAGGGTGCAGGGGAGACTATGGCTACACCTTC
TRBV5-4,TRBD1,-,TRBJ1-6,CASSSGTGANNSPLHF,TGTGCCAGCAGCTCCGGGACAGGGGCAAACAATTCACCCCTCCACTTT
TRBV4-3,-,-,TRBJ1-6,CASSQDEGVGNSPLHF,TGCGCCAGCAGCCAAGATGAGGGGGTAGGGAATTCACCCCTCCACTTT
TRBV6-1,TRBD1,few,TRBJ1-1,CASTTTGGAFF,TGTGCCAGCACCACGACAGGGGGGGCTTTCTTT
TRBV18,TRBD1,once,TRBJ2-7,CASSLDRGAYEQYF,TGTGCCAGCTCACTAGACAGGGGCGCCTACGAGCAGTACTTC
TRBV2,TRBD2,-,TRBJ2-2,CASKIASGGFVLFF,TGTGCCAGCAAAATAGCTAGCGGGGGGTTTGTGCTGTTTTTT
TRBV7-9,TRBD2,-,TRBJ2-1,CASSHTRTSGANEQFF,TGTGCCAGCAGCCATACCCGGACTAGCGGGGCCAATGAGCAGTTCTTC
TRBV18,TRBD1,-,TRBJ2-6,CASSPTGGGSGANVLTF,TGTGCCAGCTCACCGACAGGGGGCGGGTCTGGGGCCAACGTCCTGACTTTC
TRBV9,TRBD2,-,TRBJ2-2,CASSVSSGNTGELFF,TGTGCCAGCAGCGTTTCTAGCGGGAACACCGGGGAGCTGTTTTTT
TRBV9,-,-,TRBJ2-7,CASSVDGTLIYEQYF,TGTGCCAGCAGCGTAGATGGGACACTAATTTACGAGCAGTACTTC
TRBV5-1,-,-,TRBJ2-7,CASSLVSQGYEQYF,TGCGCCAGCAGCTTGGTATCGCAGGGTTACGAGCAGTACTTC
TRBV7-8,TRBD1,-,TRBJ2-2,CASSLVSGRGFSGELFF,TGTGCCAGCAGCTTAGTGTCCGGCAGGGGGTTCTCCGGGGAGCTGTTTTTT
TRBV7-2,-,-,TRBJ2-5,CASSSNLNPQYF,TGTGCCAGCAGCTCCAACTTGAACCCCCAGTACTTC
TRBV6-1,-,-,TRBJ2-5,CASSVKGVRDFAQETQYF,TGTGCCAGCAGTGTTAAAGGCGTCAGGGACTTCGCTCAAGAGACCCAGTACTTC
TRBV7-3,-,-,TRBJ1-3,CASSAGPTPGNTIYF,TGTGCCAGCAGCGCGGGACCTACACCAGGAAACACCATATATTTT
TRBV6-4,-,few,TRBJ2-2,CASSDSSTGELFF,TGTGCCAGCAGTGACTCCAGCACCGGGGAGCTGTTTTTT
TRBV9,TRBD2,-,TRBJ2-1,CASSVGGGAYYNEQFF,TGTGCCAGCAGCGTAGGCGGGGGAGCCTACTACAATGAGCAGTTCTTC
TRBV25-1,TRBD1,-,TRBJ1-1,CASSLNTGGTEAFF,TGTGCCAGCAGTCTGAACACAGGGGGCACTGAAGCTTTCTTT
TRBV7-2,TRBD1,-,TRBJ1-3,CASSPDRGRQNTIYF,TGTGCCAGCAGCCCGGACAGGGGTCGGCAAAACACCATATATTTT
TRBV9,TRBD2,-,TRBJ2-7,CASSVAGGPYEQYF,TGTGCCAGCAGCGTGGCGGGAGGACCCTACGAGCAGTACTTC
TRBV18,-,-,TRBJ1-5,CASSPPGQFNQPQHF,TGTGCCAGCTCACCACCCGGACAGTTCAATCAGCCCCAGCATTTT
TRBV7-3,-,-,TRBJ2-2,CASSPTGTGELFF,TGTGCCAGCAGCCCAACAGGGACCGGGGAGCTGTTTTTT